What follows are 27 T cell receptor beta chains derived from one specimen sequenced in a study of T cell repertoires in cytomegalovirus infection. MiXCR, run by TCRdb on the reads, gives a single entry per CDR3 protein. The repertoire holds 350,000 to 550,000 distinct CDR3 sequences, with roughly 31% as singletons. Sequencing input: PBMCs. The receptors were sampled from a human donor in good health (CMV status not recorded). Some clones in this sample may be carry-over from other donors' samples.

The J gene is TRBJ2-3, the V gene TRBV4-1; D remains ambiguous. Germline-derived CDR1 and CDR2 are MGHRA and YSYEKL. V gave up 0 bases and J gave up 6 bases, with 7 bases separating them. CDR3 length equals 13 residues. The CDR3 nucleotides read TGCGCCAGCAGCCAAGATGGGTGGGATACGCAGTATTTT. Protein: CASSQDGWDTQYF.

This chain links TRBV19 with TRBJ1-6; TRBD1 is a possible D gene (6 bases). Germline CDR1 LNHDA, CDR2 SQIVND (reference sequence). This CDR3 has 13 amino acids. The V end lost 3 bases, the J end lost 10 bases, and 10 bases lay between the germline ends. In nucleotides, the CDR3 is TGTGCCAGTAGTATGGGGGCTCGGTCACCCCTCCACTTT. It encodes CASSMGARSPLHF.

On this clonotype itself: The CDR3 ends on some other residue instead of the conserved phenylalanine or tryptophan, so this is likely a read error. The limits of the CDR3 on the DNA are not certain, so only TCRdb's listed CDR3 is given. V gene TRBV7-2 combines with J gene TRBJ1-2. Both ends counted, the CDR3 spans 15 residues. Germline lookup yields CDR1 SGHTA and CDR2 FQGNSA. The CDR3 is CASSLGVNSNYGYTL.

There are a few counts of this clonotype. V usage is TRBV10-1 and J usage is TRBJ2-5, with a weak D call TRBD2 (6 bases). This CDR3 has 13 residues. The germline gives CDR1 WNHNN, CDR2 SYGVQD (reference sequence). V was pared by 4 bases and J by 5 bases, with 11 bases between. CDR3 in amino acids: CASSVSGGETQYF. The CDR3 DNA is TGCGCCAGCAGTGTTAGCGGTGGGGAGACCCAGTACTTC.

This clonotype was detected only a few times. The V gene is TRBV12-3 or TRBV12-4, the J gene TRBJ1-6; the D gene is possibly TRBD1 (5 bases). V dropped 1 base and J dropped 4 bases, with 14 bases sitting between them. This CDR3 spans 17 amino acids. CDR3 bases: TGTGCCAGCAGTTTAGGACAGCCCCCTTCTTATAATTCACCCCTCCACTTT. Encoded protein: CASSLGQPPSYNSPLHF.

This clonotype has just a few counts. The gene calls are TRBV7-6 and TRBJ1-6; D is uncertain. The V and J ends lost 0 bases and 7 bases respectively, with 10 bases between them. Germline V gives CDR1 SGHVS, CDR2 FNYEAQ. The CDR3 length is 15 residues. DNA for the CDR3: TGTGCCAGCAGCTTAGCCGAAAGTAAGAATTCACCCCTCCACTTT. It yields the protein CASSLAESKNSPLHF. Looking up the rest from reference TRBV7-6 and TRBJ1-6 gives the full variable domain: GAGVSQSPRYKVTKRGQDVALRCDPISGHVSLYWYRQALGQGPEFLTYFNYEAQQDKSGLPNDRFSAERPEGSISTLTIQRTEQRDSAMYRCASSLAESKNSPLHFGNGTRLTVT.

The V gene is TRBV6-1, the J gene TRBJ2-5; either TRBD1 or TRBD2 may fit D (5 bases each). Germline-derived CDR1 and CDR2 are MNHNS and SASEGT. The CDR3 is 15 amino acids. V was trimmed by 5 bases and J by 0 bases, leaving 13 bases between them. The DNA of the CDR3 is TGTGCCAGCAGTTACCGGTGGGGGAACCAAGAGACCCAGTACTTC. It yields the protein CASSYRWGNQETQYF.

This chain joins TRBV19 and TRBJ2-3; a weak D match, TRBD2 (6 bases). Germline CDR1 is LNHDA and CDR2 is SQIVND (reference sequence). The CDR3 loop spans 15 amino acids. Trimming removed 3 bases from V and 2 bases from J, with 12 bases in between. The CDR3 spells CASSIPGLNTDTQYF. The CDR3 region has the DNA TGTGCCAGTAGTATTCCGGGACTTAACACAGATACGCAGTATTTT.

This clonotype appeared a few times. The chain uses TRBV10-2 and TRBJ1-6; TRBD1 aligns across 11 bases. This CDR3 contains 17 residues. The germline V gene encodes CDR1 WSHSY and CDR2 SAAADI. The trim removed 3 bases at V and 9 bases at J, leaving 10 bases unmatched. The DNA for the CDR3 is TGCGCCAGCAGTGACGGGACAGGGGGGATTAAGGGTTCACCCCTCCACTTT. Translated: CASSDGTGGIKGSPLHF.

The gene calls are TRBV28 and TRBJ2-7, with D possibly called TRBD1 or TRBD2 (5 bases each). Germline V gives CDR1 MDHEN, CDR2 SYDVKM. V dropped 4 bases and J dropped 11 bases, with 21 bases sitting between them. CDR3 length: 14 residues. CDR3 amino acids: CASSSRDARREKYF. CDR3 in DNA: TGTGCCAGCAGTTCCCGGGACGCCCGACGAGAAAAGTACTTC.

This clonotype showed up many times. The rearrangement links TRBV7-8 to TRBJ2-3; TRBD2 might be the D (6 bases). V was cut by 5 bases and J by 3 bases, with 15 bases left in between. Germline CDR1 and CDR2: SGHVS and FQNEAQ. This CDR3 has 15 amino acids. CDR3 in DNA: TGTGCCAGCAGCAAGACTAGGGGTCTTACAGATACGCAGTATTTT. Protein product: CASSKTRGLTDTQYF.

The chain employs TRBV15 and TRBJ1-1; the match to TRBD1 covers 8 bases. V lost 3 bases and J lost 11; bases outside the gene matches: 2. Germline values: CDR1 LNHNV, CDR2 YYDKDF (reference sequence). The CDR3 is 11 residues long. The CDR3: CATSRGDRAFF. The CDR3 region has the DNA TGTGCCACCAGCAGGGGGGACAGGGCTTTCTTT.

This clonotype has only a few counts. The chain joins TRBV7-9 to TRBJ2-7; D is possibly TRBD2 (7 bases). CDR3 length equals 16 residues. Germline V gene lookup returns CDR1 SEHNR and CDR2 FQNEAQ (reference sequence). Between the trimmed V and J ends, which lost 4 bases and 1 base, there was a span of 17 bases. CDR3 loop: CASSSRVGGGSYEQYF. The CDR3 DNA reads TGTGCCAGCAGCTCGCGAGTAGGGGGAGGGTCCTACGAGCAGTACTTC.

At least ten counts were recorded for this clonotype. This chain connects TRBV6-1 to TRBJ2-1; a possible D gene is TRBD2 (7 bases). The CDR3 is made up of 14 amino acids. Trimming pared 0 bases from V and 5 bases from J, leaving 8 bases between. The germline CDR1 and CDR2 sequences are MNHNS and SASEGT. As DNA, the CDR3 is TGTGCCAGCAGTGAAGCGGGGGGGCACAATGAGCAGTTCTTC. Amino acid sequence: CASSEAGGHNEQFF.

This clonotype was seen only a few times. V usage is TRBV5-4 and J usage is TRBJ2-5, with a tentative D call TRBD1 (6 bases). Germline-derived CDR1 and CDR2 are SGHNT and YYREEE (reference sequence). The CDR3 covers 13 residues. The V end lost 0 bases, the J end lost 3 bases, and 6 bases lay between the germline ends. The CDR3 DNA reads as TGTGCCAGCAGCTTGGGGACAGAAGAGACCCAGTACTTC. This gives the protein CASSLGTEETQYF. Combining the CDR3 with reference TRBV5-4 and TRBJ2-5 gives the whole variable domain ETGVTQSPTHLIKTRGQQVTLRCSSQSGHNTVSWYQQALGQGPQFIFQYYREEENGRGNFPPRFSGLQFPNYSSELNVNALELDDSALYLCASSLGTEETQYFGPGTRLLVL.

This clonotype was seen at least ten times. V and J are TRBV7-8 and TRBJ1-6; TRBD1 aligns across 7 bases. Unmatched junction bases numbered 3, after V lost 5 bases and J lost 5 bases. Germline V gene sequence: CDR1 SGHVS, CDR2 FQNEAQ. The CDR3 sequence is 14 residues long. This CDR3 reads CASSRTGDNSPLHF. CDR3 DNA sequence: TGTGCCAGCAGCCGAACAGGGGATAATTCACCCCTCCACTTT.

This clonotype showed up many times. J is TRBJ1-1 and V is TRBV28; the match to TRBD1 covers 8 bases. The V segment lost 6 bases and the J segment 0 bases; nucleotides outside the gene matches: 0. The CDR3 runs to 13 residues. CDR1 is MDHEN and CDR2 is SYDVKM in the germline V gene. CDR3 coding DNA: TGTGCCAGCAGCAGGGGGCTGAACACTGAAGCTTTCTTT. It specifies CASSRGLNTEAFF.

The chain links TRBV28 to TRBJ2-3; D remains unclear. This CDR3 comprises 13 residues. Trimming took off 7 bases at V and 1 base at J, with 9 bases between the two ends. Germline CDR1 MDHEN, CDR2 SYDVKM. The chain's CDR3 is CASIFQGTDTQYF. The CDR3 DNA reads as TGTGCCAGCATTTTTCAGGGCACAGATACGCAGTATTTT.

To note about this clonotype: The junction differs from germline at one of its ends, possibly a read error. The rearrangement uses TRBV7-6 and TRBJ2-3; D is ambiguous. Germline V lookup: CDR1 SGHVS, CDR2 FNYEAQ. This CDR3 has 13 residues. In nucleotides, the CDR3 is TGTGCCAGCACCTTAGGACCCGGGGATACGCAGTATTTT. It specifies CASTLGPGDTQYF.

The chain couples TRBV11-2 to TRBJ2-1; D unclear. The CDR3 sequence is 15 residues long. Germline-derived CDR1 and CDR2 are SGHAT and FQNNGV. Trimming removed 7 bases at V and 4 bases at J, with 17 bases between. The CDR3 loop reads CASNEDGEPYNEQFF. CDR3 nucleotides: TGTGCCAGCAACGAGGACGGAGAACCTTACAATGAGCAGTTCTTC.

This clonotype appeared a few times. This chain uses TRBV6-6 with TRBJ2-5, with D tentatively TRBD1 or TRBD2 (5 bases each). Germline CDR1 MNHNY, CDR2 SVGAGI (reference sequence). This CDR3 has 16 amino acids. V lost 4 bases and J 0 bases, leaving 15 bases between the germline ends. The chain's CDR3 is CASSSPRDANQETQYF. The CDR3, as DNA: TGTGCCAGCAGTTCGCCCCGGGACGCCAACCAAGAGACCCAGTACTTC.

This rearrangement joins TRBV14 to TRBJ2-6; D call uncertain. CDR3 size: 16 residues. Looked up from germline, CDR1 is SGHDN and CDR2 is FVKESK. V was clipped by 6 bases and J by 2 bases, with 14 bases between them. The CDR3 loop is CASRPMRGAGANVLTF. CDR3 nucleotide sequence: TGTGCCAGCAGGCCAATGCGTGGAGCTGGGGCCAACGTCCTGACTTTC. Full variable domain (remainder filled in from reference TRBV14 and TRBJ2-6): EAGVTQFPSHSVIEKGQTVTLRCDPISGHDNLYWYRRVMGKEIKFLLHFVKESKQDESGMPNNRFLAERTGGTYSTLKVQPAELEDSGVYFCASRPMRGAGANVLTFGAGSRLTVL.

This chain joins TRBV3-1 and TRBJ2-1; a weak D match, TRBD2 (6 bases). Germline loops: CDR1 LGHDT, CDR2 YNNKEL (reference sequence). With 0 bases removed from V and 1 base from J, the gap between germline ends came to 7 bases. The CDR3 consists of 15 residues. This CDR3 is CASSQEGGSYNEQFF. The CDR3 region has the DNA TGTGCCAGCAGCCAAGAAGGAGGGTCCTACAATGAGCAGTTCTTC.

This clonotype was observed a handful of times. This chain joins TRBV6-8 and TRBJ1-3; no clear D gene. This CDR3 region has 14 residues. From germline, CDR1 is MNHGY and CDR2 SAAAGT. Deletions cut 10 bases from V and 4 bases from J, with 17 bases between. CDR3 region: CATTNKGDGNTIYF. CDR3 nucleotide sequence: TGTGCCACCACAAACAAGGGAGACGGAAACACCATATATTTT.

This clonotype was recorded many times. The V gene is TRBV7-6, the J gene TRBJ2-7; D remains unclear. Germline lookup yields CDR1 SGHVS and CDR2 FNYEAQ. V lost 5 bases, J lost 4 bases, and 18 bases lay in between. The CDR3 runs to 15 residues. The CDR3 bases are TGTGCCAGCAGCCCAGTGGTTGGGAAAGAATACGAGCAGTACTTC. This translates into CASSPVVGKEYEQYF.

This clonotype has more than one count but fewer than ten. This rearrangement joins TRBV12-3 or TRBV12-4 to TRBJ1-1; D is perhaps TRBD1 (5 bases). V was shortened by 7 bases and J by 3 bases, with 15 bases between the two germline ends. This CDR3 has 14 amino acids. The CDR3 protein is CASKSGTEHTEAFF. The CDR3 DNA sequence: TGTGCCAGCAAGTCGGGGACGGAGCACACTGAAGCTTTCTTT.

The chain has TRBV5-6 and TRBJ1-5, with D perhaps TRBD1 (6 bases). The V end was cut by 1 base, the J end by 5 bases, with 10 bases between. Per germline, CDR1 SGHDT and CDR2 YYEEEE. The CDR3 is made up of 14 amino acids. The CDR3 nucleotides read TGTGCCAGCAGCTTGAGTAGGGGGTATCAGCCCCAGCATTTT. This gives the protein CASSLSRGYQPQHF.